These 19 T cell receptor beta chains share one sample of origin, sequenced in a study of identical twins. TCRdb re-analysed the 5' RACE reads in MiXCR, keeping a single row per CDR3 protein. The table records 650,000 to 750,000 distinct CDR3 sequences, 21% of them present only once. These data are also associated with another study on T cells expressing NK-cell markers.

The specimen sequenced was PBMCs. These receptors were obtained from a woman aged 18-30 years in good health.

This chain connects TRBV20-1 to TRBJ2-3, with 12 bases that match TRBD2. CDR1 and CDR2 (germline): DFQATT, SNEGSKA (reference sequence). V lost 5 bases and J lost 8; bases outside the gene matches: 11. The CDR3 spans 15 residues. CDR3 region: CSAGRLAGDSSTQYF. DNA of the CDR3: TGCAGTGCTGGTAGACTAGCGGGAGATTCGAGTACGCAGTATTTT.

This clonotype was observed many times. In DNA, the CDR3 is TGTGCCAACCGCCGCGATGCTTATAATTCACCCCTCCACTTT. Encoded protein: CANRRDAYNSPLHF. V and J are TRBV2 and TRBJ1-6; D remains ambiguous. V was trimmed by 10 bases and J by 4 bases, leaving 14 bases between them. Germline loops: CDR1 SNHLY, CDR2 FYNNEI. The CDR3 spans 14 residues.

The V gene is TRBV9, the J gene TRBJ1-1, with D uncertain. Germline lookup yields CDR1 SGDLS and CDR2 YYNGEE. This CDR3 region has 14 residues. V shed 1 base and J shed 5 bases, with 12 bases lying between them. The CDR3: CASSVSGLGTEAFF. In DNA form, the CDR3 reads TGTGCCAGCAGCGTATCTGGTCTTGGGACTGAAGCTTTCTTT.

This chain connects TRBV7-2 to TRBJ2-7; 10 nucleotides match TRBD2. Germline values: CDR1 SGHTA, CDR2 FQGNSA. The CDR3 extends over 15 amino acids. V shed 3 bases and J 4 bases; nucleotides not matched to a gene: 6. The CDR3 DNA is TGTGCCAGCAGCTTTGGCTCTAGCGGGAGTTACGAGCAGTACTTC. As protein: CASSFGSSGSYEQYF.

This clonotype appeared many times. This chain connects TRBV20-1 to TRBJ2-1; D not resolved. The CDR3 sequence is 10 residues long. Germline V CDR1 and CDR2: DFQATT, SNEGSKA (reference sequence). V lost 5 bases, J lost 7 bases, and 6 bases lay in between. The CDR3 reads CSARANEQFF. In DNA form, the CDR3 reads TGCAGTGCTCGGGCGAATGAGCAGTTCTTC.

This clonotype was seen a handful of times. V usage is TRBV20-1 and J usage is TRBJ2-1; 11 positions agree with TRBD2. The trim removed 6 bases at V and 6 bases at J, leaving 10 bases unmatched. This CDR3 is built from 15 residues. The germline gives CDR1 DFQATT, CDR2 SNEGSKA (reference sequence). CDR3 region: CSAPGLAGGLNEQFF. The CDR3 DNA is TGCAGTGCACCTGGGCTAGCGGGAGGACTCAATGAGCAGTTCTTC.

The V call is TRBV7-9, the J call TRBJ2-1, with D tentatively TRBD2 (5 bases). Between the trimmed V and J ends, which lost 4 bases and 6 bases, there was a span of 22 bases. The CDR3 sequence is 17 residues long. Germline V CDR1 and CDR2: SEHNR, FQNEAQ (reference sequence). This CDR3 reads CASSSRGTGLLGNEQFF. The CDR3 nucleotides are TGTGCCAGCAGCTCGCGCGGCACCGGACTGCTAGGCAATGAGCAGTTCTTC.

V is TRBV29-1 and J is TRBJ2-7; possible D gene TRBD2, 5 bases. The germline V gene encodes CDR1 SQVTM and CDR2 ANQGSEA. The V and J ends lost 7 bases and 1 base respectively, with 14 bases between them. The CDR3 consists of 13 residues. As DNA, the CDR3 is TGCAGCGCCAGAGGGATGTTATCCTACGAGCAGTACTTC. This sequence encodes CSARGMLSYEQYF.

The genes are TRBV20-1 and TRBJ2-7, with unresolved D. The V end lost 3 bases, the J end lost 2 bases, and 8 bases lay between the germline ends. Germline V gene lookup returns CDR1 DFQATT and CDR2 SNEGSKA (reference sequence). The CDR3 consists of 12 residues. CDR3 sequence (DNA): TGCAGTGCTAGCGTCGAAGCCTACGAGCAGTACTTC. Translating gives CSASVEAYEQYF.

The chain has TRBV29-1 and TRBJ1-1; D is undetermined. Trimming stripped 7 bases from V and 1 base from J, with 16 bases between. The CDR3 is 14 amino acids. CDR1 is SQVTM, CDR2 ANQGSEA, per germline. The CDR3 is CSAQTAFTNTEAFF. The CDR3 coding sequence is TGCAGCGCTCAAACGGCTTTTACGAACACTGAAGCTTTCTTT.

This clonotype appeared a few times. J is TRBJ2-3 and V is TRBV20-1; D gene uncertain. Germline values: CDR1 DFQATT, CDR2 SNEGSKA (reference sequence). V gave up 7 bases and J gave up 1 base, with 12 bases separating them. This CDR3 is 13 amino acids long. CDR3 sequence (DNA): TGCAGTGTATTTCGAGACCGCACAGATACGCAGTATTTT. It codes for CSVFRDRTDTQYF.

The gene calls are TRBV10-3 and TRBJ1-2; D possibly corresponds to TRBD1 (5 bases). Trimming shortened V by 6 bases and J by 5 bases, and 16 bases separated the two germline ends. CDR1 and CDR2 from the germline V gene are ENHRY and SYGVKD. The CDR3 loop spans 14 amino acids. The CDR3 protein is CAIRPDEGRYGYTF. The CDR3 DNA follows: TGTGCCATCAGGCCTGATGAGGGGAGGTATGGCTACACCTTC.

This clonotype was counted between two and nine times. In DNA form, the CDR3 reads TGCAGTGCTCCCGCGACAGGCAGAAACACCATATATTTT. Translated: CSAPATGRNTIYF. The chain couples TRBV20-1 to TRBJ1-3; D possibly corresponds to TRBD1 (6 bases). CDR1 is DFQATT, CDR2 SNEGSKA, per germline (reference sequence). The CDR3 contains 13 residues. V lost 5 bases and J lost 5, with 13 bases in between.

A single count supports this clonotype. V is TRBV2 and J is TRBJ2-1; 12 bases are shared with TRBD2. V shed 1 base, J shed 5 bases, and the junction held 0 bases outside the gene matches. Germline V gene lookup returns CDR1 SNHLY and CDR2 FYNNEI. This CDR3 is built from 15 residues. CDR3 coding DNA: TGTGCCAGCAGTGAAGGGACTAGCGGGGACAATGAGCAGTTCTTC. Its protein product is CASSEGTSGDNEQFF.

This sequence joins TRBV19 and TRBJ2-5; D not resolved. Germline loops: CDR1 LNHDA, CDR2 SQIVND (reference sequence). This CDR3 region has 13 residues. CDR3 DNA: TGTACCACTGAGTCTGCCTTCGGGGAGACCCAGTACTTC. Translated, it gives CTTESAFGETQYF.

CDR3 sequence (DNA): TGTGCCAGCAGCTTAGTCGGGGGGACGATCTACAATGAGCAGTTCTTC. Translating gives CASSLVGGTIYNEQFF. The chain is built from TRBV7-2 and TRBJ2-1, with 7 bases that match TRBD2. The germline gives CDR1 SGHTA, CDR2 FQGNSA. Trimming cost V 1 base and J 3 bases; bases outside gene matches: 6. The length of the CDR3 is 16 residues.

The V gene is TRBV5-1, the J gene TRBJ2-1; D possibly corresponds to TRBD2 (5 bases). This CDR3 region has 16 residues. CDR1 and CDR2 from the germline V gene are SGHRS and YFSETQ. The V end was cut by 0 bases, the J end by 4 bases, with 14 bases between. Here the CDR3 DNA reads TGCGCCAGCAGCTTGGCCTGGGCGGGCCTATACAATGAGCAGTTCTTC. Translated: CASSLAWAGLYNEQFF.

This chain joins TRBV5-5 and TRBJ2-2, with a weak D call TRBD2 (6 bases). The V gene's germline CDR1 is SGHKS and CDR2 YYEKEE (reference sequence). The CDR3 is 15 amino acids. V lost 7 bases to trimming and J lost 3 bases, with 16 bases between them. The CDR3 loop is CASRNTGEDTGELFF. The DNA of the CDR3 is TGTGCCAGCCGAAACACCGGGGAGGACACCGGGGAGCTGTTTTTT.

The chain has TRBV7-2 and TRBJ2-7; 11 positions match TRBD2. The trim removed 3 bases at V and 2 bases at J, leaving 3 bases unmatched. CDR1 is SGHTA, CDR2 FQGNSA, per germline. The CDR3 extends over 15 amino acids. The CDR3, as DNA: TGTGCCAGCAGCTTGGGACTAGCGGACACCTACGAGCAGTACTTC. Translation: CASSLGLADTYEQYF.